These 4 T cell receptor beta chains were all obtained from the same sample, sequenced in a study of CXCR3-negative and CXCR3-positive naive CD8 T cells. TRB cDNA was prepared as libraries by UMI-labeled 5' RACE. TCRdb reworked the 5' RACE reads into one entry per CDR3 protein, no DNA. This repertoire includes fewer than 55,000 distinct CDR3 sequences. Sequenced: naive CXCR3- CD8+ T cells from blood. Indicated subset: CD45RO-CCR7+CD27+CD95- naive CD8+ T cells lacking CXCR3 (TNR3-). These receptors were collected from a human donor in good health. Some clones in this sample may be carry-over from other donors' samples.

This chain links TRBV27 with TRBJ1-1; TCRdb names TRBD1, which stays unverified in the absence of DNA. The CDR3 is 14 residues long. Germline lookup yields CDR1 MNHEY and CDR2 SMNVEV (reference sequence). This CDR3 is CASSLSGRGTEAFF.

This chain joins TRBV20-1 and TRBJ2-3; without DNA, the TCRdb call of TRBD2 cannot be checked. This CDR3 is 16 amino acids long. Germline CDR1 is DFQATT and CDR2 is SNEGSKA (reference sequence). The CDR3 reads CSARDFQREPADTQYF.

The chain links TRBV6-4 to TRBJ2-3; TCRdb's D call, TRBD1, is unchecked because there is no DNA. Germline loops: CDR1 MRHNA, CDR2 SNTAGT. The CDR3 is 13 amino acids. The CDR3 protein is CASSSDNTDTQYF.

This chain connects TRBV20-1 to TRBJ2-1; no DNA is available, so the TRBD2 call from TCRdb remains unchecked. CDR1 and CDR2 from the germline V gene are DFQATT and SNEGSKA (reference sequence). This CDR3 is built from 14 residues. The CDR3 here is CSARVAGVSNEQFF.